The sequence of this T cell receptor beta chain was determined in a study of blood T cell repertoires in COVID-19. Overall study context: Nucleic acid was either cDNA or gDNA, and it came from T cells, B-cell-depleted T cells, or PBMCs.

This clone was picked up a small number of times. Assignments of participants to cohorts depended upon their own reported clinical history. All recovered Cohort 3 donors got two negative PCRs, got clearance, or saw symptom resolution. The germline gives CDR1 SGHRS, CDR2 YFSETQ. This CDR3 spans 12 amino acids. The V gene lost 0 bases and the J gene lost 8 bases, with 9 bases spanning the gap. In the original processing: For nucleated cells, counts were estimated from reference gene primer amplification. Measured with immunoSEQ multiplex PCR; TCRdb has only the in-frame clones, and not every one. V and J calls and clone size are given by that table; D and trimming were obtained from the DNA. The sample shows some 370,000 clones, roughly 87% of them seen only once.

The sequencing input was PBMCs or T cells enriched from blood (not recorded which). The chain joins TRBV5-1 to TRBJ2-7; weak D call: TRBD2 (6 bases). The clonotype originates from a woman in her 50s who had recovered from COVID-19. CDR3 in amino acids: CASSLEEGKQYF. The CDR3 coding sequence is TGCGCCAGCAGCTTGGAGGAGGGAAAGCAGTACTTC.